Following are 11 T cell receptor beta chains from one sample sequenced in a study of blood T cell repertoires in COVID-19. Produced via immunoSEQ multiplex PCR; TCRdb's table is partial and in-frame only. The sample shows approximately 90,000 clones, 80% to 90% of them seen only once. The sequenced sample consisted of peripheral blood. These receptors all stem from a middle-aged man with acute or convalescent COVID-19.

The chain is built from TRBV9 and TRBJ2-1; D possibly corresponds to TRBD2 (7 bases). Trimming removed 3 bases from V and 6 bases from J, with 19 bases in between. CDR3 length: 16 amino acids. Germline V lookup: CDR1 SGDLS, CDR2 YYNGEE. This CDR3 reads CASSEMGGGLSNEQFF. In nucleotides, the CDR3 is TGTGCCAGCAGCGAAATGGGCGGGGGCCTTTCCAATGAGCAGTTCTTC.

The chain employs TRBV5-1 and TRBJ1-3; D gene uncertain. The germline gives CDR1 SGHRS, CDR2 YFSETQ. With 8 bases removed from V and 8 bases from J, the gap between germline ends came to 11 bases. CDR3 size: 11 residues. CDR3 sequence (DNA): TGCGCCAGGACCTATGAGGACACCATATATTTT. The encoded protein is CARTYEDTIYF.

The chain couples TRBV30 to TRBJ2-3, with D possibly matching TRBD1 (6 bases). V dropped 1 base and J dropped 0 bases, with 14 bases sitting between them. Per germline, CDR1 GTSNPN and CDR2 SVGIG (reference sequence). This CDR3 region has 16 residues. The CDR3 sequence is CAWSGLQGRSTDTQYF. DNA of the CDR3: TGTGCCTGGAGTGGGCTACAGGGCCGGAGCACAGATACGCAGTATTTT.

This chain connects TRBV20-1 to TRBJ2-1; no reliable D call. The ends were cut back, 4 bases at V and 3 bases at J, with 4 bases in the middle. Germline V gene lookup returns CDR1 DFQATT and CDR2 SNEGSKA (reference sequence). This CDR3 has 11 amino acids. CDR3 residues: CSATIYNEQFF. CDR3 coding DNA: TGCAGTGCTACAATCTACAATGAGCAGTTCTTC.

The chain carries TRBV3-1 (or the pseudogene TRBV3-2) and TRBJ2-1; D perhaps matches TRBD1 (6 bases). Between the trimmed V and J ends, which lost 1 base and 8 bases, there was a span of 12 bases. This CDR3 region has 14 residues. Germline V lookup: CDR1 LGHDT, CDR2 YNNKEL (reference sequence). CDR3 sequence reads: CASSQARGADEQFF. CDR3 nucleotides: TGTGCCAGCAGCCAAGCCAGGGGTGCGGATGAGCAGTTCTTC.

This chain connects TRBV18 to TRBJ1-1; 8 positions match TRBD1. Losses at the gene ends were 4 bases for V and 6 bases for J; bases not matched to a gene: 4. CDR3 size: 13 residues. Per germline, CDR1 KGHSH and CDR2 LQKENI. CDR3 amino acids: CASSQKQGAEAFF. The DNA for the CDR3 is TGTGCCAGCTCACAAAAACAGGGGGCTGAAGCTTTCTTT. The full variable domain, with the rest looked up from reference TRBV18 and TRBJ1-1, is NAGVMQNPRHLVRRRGQEARLRCSPMKGHSHVYWYRQLPEEGLKFMVYLQKENIIDESGMPKERFSAEFPKEGPSILRIQQVVRGDSAAYFCASSQKQGAEAFFGQGTRLTVV.

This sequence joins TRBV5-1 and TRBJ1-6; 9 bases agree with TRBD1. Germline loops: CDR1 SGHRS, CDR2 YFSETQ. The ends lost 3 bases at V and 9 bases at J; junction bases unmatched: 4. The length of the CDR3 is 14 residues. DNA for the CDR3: TGCGCCAGCAGCTCGGGACAGGGCGGTTCACCCCTCCACTTT. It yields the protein CASSSGQGGSPLHF.

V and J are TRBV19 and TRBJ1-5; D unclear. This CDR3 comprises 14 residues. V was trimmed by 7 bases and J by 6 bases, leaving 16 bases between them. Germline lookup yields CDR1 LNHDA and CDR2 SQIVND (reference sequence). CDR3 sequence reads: CASTQGRSSQPQHF. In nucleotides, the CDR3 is TGTGCCAGTACCCAAGGCCGGTCTAGTCAGCCCCAGCATTTT.

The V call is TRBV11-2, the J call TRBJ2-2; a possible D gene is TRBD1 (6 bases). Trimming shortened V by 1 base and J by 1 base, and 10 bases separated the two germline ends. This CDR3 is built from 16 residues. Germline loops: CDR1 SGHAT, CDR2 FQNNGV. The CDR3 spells CASSLVLGQNTGELFF. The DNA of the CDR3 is TGTGCCAGCAGCTTAGTCCTGGGACAGAACACCGGGGAGCTGTTTTTT.

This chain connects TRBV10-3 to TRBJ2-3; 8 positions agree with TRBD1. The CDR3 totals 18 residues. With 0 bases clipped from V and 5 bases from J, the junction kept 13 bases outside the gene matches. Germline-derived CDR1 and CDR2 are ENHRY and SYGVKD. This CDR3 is CAISESIGSGGGLDTQYF. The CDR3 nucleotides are TGTGCCATCAGTGAGTCGATCGGGTCAGGGGGCGGCTTAGATACGCAGTATTTT.

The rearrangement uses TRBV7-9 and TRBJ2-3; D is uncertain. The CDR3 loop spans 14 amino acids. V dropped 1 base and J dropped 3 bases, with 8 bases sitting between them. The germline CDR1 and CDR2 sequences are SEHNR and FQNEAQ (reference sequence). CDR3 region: CASSLGGITDTQYF. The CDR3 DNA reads TGTGCCAGCAGCTTAGGTGGCATAACAGATACGCAGTATTTT.